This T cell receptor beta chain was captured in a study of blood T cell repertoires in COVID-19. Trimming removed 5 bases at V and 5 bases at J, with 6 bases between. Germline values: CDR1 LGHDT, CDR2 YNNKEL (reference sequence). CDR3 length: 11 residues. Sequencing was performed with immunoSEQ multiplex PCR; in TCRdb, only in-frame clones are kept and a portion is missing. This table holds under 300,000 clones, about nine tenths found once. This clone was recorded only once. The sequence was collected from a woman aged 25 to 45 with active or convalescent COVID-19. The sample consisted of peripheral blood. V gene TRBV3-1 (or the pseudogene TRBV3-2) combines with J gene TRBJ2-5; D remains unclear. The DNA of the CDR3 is TGTGCCAGCAGCTACGGGGAGACCCAGTACTTC. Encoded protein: CASSYGETQYF.